Below, 6 T cell receptor beta chains from the same sample are listed, as sequenced in a study of T-cell reconstitution after alpha-beta-depleted transplantation in children. Researchers prepared the TCRbeta library using unique molecular identifiers, the study reports. One entry per CDR3 protein results from TCRdb running MiXCR on the PCR reads. The sample lists roughly 100,000 distinct CDR3 sequences; less than 6% were seen once. The input for sequencing was PBMCs, mostly from graft donor cells, taken 60 days after TCRalphabeta/CD19-depleted stem cell transplant. The origin of the receptors is a female patient between 2 and 15 years old who had a stem cell transplant for Fanconi anemia, so the T cells may come from the graft donor.

Ten or more counts support this clonotype. V and J are TRBV10-3 and TRBJ2-2; 8 nucleotides agree with TRBD1. Germline V gives CDR1 ENHRY, CDR2 SYGVKD. This CDR3 has 13 amino acids. The ends lost 6 bases at V and 5 bases at J; junction bases unmatched: 2. This chain's CDR3 is CAIRGQETGELFF. The CDR3 nucleotides read TGTGCCATCAGGGGACAGGAAACCGGGGAGCTGTTTTTT.

This clonotype was detected ten times or more. The chain uses TRBV28 and TRBJ2-5, with D maybe TRBD2 (6 bases). The V end was cut by 4 bases, the J end by 12 bases, with 24 bases between. The CDR3 has 15 residues. Looked up from germline, CDR1 is MDHEN and CDR2 is SYDVKM. In DNA, the CDR3 is TGTGCCAGCAGTTCTCTAAGACTAGTCTCGATTTATAAGTACTTC. It translates to CASSSLRLVSIYKYF.

J is TRBJ2-5 and V is TRBV5-1; D is uncertain. The CDR3 spans 15 residues. The V and J ends lost 4 bases and 1 base respectively, with 14 bases between them. CDR1 and CDR2 from the germline V gene are SGHRS and YFSETQ. CDR3 amino acids: CASSRLLRLQETQYF. The CDR3 region has the DNA TGCGCCAGCAGCCGCCTTCTCCGACTCCAAGAGACCCAGTACTTC.

There are many counts of this clonotype. The chain couples TRBV29-1 to TRBJ1-3; no clear D gene. CDR1 SQVTM and CDR2 ANQGSEA come from the germline V gene. V was cut by 7 bases and J by 4 bases, with 8 bases left in between. This CDR3 comprises 11 residues. The DNA of the CDR3 is TGCAGCGCGGCGAGGGGAAACACCATATATTTT. Its translation: CSAARGNTIYF. Looking up the rest from reference TRBV29-1 and TRBJ1-3 gives the full variable domain: SAVISQKPSRDICQRGTSLTIQCQVDSQVTMMFWYRQQPGQSLTLIATANQGSEATYESGFVIDKFPISRPNLTFSTLTVSNMSPEDSSIYLCSAARGNTIYFGEGSWLTVV.

In its sample, this clonotype was seen a few times. This rearrangement joins TRBV14 to TRBJ2-1; TRBD1 might be the D (5 bases). The V gene's germline CDR1 is SGHDN and CDR2 FVKESK. The CDR3 consists of 16 residues. The V end was cut by 5 bases, the J end by 8 bases, with 22 bases between. The CDR3 coding sequence is TGTGCCAGCAGCTACGAACTGGTAGGGGCCCGCGATGAGCAGTTCTTC. Translated, it gives CASSYELVGARDEQFF.

This clonotype has ten or more counts. In DNA form, the CDR3 reads TGCAGCGTTAAACCGGGATACAATGAGCAGTTCTTC. It codes for CSVKPGYNEQFF. The V gene is TRBV29-1, the J gene TRBJ2-1; D is perhaps TRBD2 (5 bases). V lost 5 bases, J lost 4 bases, and 9 bases lay in between. Germline V lookup: CDR1 SQVTM, CDR2 ANQGSEA. This CDR3 region has 12 residues.